A single sample gave rise to the 19 T cell receptor beta chains below, sequenced in a study of Tregs in tolerant kidney transplant recipients. The table came from immunoSEQ multiplex PCR; TCRdb's copy has only in-frame clones and leaves some out. The sample shows 50,000 or so clones, and about 0.76% sits with its ten largest clones. The material was CD4+ T cells from blood, obtained before the transplant. The receptors stem from a human donor who received a combined kidney and bone marrow transplant.

On this clone itself: The read stops 3 residues short of the end of the CDR3; the missing end is completed from the germline J gene. The chain has TRBV13 and TRBJ2-5; 8 bases match TRBD1. Trimming removed 6 bases from V and 3 bases from J; junction bases left unmatched: 9. The CDR3 contains 15 residues. The germline V gene encodes CDR1 PRHDT and CDR2 FYEKMQ (reference sequence). CDR3 amino acids: CASSLAWTGKETQYF. The sequenced part of the CDR3 DNA is TGTGCCAGCAGTCTAGCCTGGACAGGGAAAGAGACC.

With regard to this clone: The read halts 3 residues ahead of the CDR3 end, with the missing end drawn from the germline J gene. The chain has TRBV20-1 and TRBJ2-2; D may be TRBD1 (6 bases). Germline assignment: CDR1 DFQATT and CDR2 SNEGSKA (reference sequence). Trimming removed 6 bases at V and 7 bases at J, with 15 bases between. The CDR3 length is 13 residues. CDR3 protein: CSAPLAGVGELFF. The covered CDR3 bases are TGCAGTGCCCCCTTGGCAGGGGTCGGGGAG.

Note on this clone: The read finishes 3 residues shy of the CDR3 end, and the germline J gene is used to complete it. J is TRBJ2-7 and V is TRBV18; tentative D call: TRBD2 (5 bases). The CDR3 sequence is 14 residues long. Per the germline V gene, CDR1 is KGHSH and CDR2 is LQKENI. V lost 1 base and J lost 5, with 12 bases in between. The covered CDR3 bases are TGTGCCAGCTCACCACTTGAGGCGAGGGACGAG. Translated, it gives CASSPLEARDE. The whole CDR3 is CASSPLEARDEQYF.

The sequenced part of the CDR3 DNA is TGCGCCAGTAAACAGGGGTCCTACAATGAG. Encoded protein: CASKQGSYNE. In full, the CDR3 is CASKQGSYNEQFF. J is TRBJ2-1 and V is TRBV5-1, with TRBD1 matching 7 bases. The CDR3 end is not reached by the read, which stops 3 residues before it; the germline J gene fills it in. The CDR3 loop spans 13 amino acids. The junction had 3 bases not matched to a gene; V was cut back by 8 bases and J by 1 base. Germline CDR1 SGHRS, CDR2 YFSETQ.

Regarding this clone: The read comes to an end 3 residues before the CDR3 does, leaving the germline J gene to fill in the end. V and J are TRBV19 and TRBJ1-5, with 8 bases fitting TRBD1. The V and J ends lost 3 bases and 7 bases, in that order; junction bases with no gene match: 5. Germline V gene data show CDR1 as LNHDA and CDR2 as SQIVND (reference sequence). The CDR3 loop spans 14 amino acids. CDR3 bases read: TGTGCCAGTAGTATGCAGGGGGCGAGACAGCCC. This translates into CASSMQGARQP. From start to end, the CDR3 is CASSMQGARQPQHF.

As for this clone: Coverage ceases 3 residues before the CDR3 finishes, and the germline J gene fills in the end. The chain couples TRBV5-1 to TRBJ2-2, with a possible D match to TRBD1 (6 bases). The germline V gene has CDR1 SGHRS and CDR2 YFSETQ. The CDR3 covers 15 residues. V lost 4 bases, J lost 0 bases, and 10 bases lay in between. This CDR3 is CASSPTGTNTGELFF. CDR3 DNA, as far as it was read: TGCGCCAGCAGCCCGACAGGCACGAACACCGGGGAG.

Notes on this clone: The read terminates 3 residues before the CDR3 end, so the remaining end is supplied by the germline J gene. The chain combines TRBV5-1 with TRBJ2-4, with 8 positions matching TRBD1. V shed 2 bases, J shed 3 bases, and the junction held 4 bases outside the gene matches. Germline CDR1 and CDR2: SGHRS and YFSETQ. This CDR3 has 15 amino acids. CDR3 DNA, as far as it was read: TGCGCCAGCAGCTTAGGACAGGGTGGCAAAAACATT. Protein sequence: CASSLGQGGKNI. The whole CDR3 is CASSLGQGGKNIQYF.

As for this clone: The read ends 3 residues before the CDR3 terminus; that terminus is restored from the germline J gene. The genes are TRBV6-2 or TRBV6-3 and TRBJ2-5, with 10 bases fitting TRBD2. V lost 2 bases, J lost 5 bases, and 2 bases stayed unmatched. This CDR3 is built from 14 residues. CDR1 and CDR2 (germline): MNHEY, SVGEGT. CDR3 loop: CASSYLTSGETQYF. CDR3 bases read: TGTGCCAGCAGTTACCTGACTAGCGGGGAGACC.

About this clone itself: Read sequence stops 3 residues before the CDR3 end, and the germline J gene provides the missing end. This chain connects TRBV6-4 to TRBJ2-3; D is ambiguous. The V end was cut by 3 bases, the J end by 3 bases, with 13 bases between. CDR1 MRHNA and CDR2 SNTAGT come from the germline V gene. This CDR3 has 15 residues. The CDR3 sequence: CASSEGPEGTDTQYF. The sequenced CDR3 bases are TGTGCCAGCAGTGAAGGCCCAGAAGGGACAGATACG.

The CDR3 here is CASILDGAGSYNEQFF. The CDR3 bases that were read are TGTGCCAGCATTCTAGATGGTGCGGGAAGTTACAATGAG. The chain uses TRBV6-2 or TRBV6-3 and TRBJ2-1, with D maybe TRBD2 (6 bases). The read is 3 residues too short to cover the CDR3 end, so that end is filled in from the germline J gene. The CDR3 is 16 residues long. The V and J ends lost 7 bases and 4 bases respectively, with 20 bases between them. The germline V gene has CDR1 MNHEY and CDR2 SVGEGT.

As for this clone: With the read ending 3 residues before the CDR3 end, the germline J gene is used to fill in that end. The rearrangement uses TRBV7-2 and TRBJ2-5; 8 bases line up with TRBD1. J gave up 2 bases and V 5 bases, and 4 bases lay outside the gene matches. CDR1 SGHTA and CDR2 FQGNSA come from the germline V gene. This CDR3 has 14 residues. The CDR3 loop reads CASSRDRFQETQYF. CDR3 bases read: TGTGCCAGCAGCAGGGACAGGTTTCAAGAGACC.

Points on this clone: The CDR3 end lies 3 residues beyond the end of the read and is filled in from the germline J gene. The V and J genes are TRBV5-6 and TRBJ2-1, with D perhaps matching TRBD1 (5 bases). The V gene's germline CDR1 is SGHDT and CDR2 YYEEEE. The ends were cut back, 0 bases at V and 9 bases at J, with 7 bases in the middle. This CDR3 has 12 residues. The CDR3 region is CASSLVDTEQFF. The part of the CDR3 DNA that was read is TGTGCCAGCAGCTTGGTGGACACTGAG.

Of note for this clone: The sequence runs out 3 residues before the end of the CDR3; the remainder is reconstructed from the germline J gene. J is TRBJ2-5 and V is TRBV5-5; D is perhaps TRBD1 (6 bases). V gave up 0 bases and J gave up 2 bases, with 11 bases separating them. This CDR3 has 15 residues. Germline V gene lookup returns CDR1 SGHKS and CDR2 YYEKEE (reference sequence). Partial CDR3 DNA: TGTGCCAGCAGCTTGGAACGACAGGTTCAAGAGACC. Its translation: CASSLERQVQET. The whole CDR3 region reads CASSLERQVQETQYF.

Notes on this clone: The CDR3 is cut off 3 residues early in the read; its end comes from the germline J gene. J is TRBJ2-2 and V is TRBV5-1; no reliable D call. Germline V gives CDR1 SGHRS, CDR2 YFSETQ. The CDR3 consists of 17 residues. The V gene lost 1 base and the J gene lost 0 bases, with 13 bases spanning the gap. Partial CDR3 DNA: TGCGCCAGCAGCTTGAGAGGTCCAAGTACGAACACCGGGGAG. Protein product: CASSLRGPSTNTGE. The entire CDR3 protein is CASSLRGPSTNTGELFF.

CDR3 amino acids: CASSLEGAYEQYF. The CDR3 DNA, read in part, is TGTGCCAGCAGCTTAGAGGGCGCTTACGAG. This chain uses TRBV7-6 with TRBJ2-7; no clear D gene. From the germline J gene comes the end of the CDR3, since the read stops 3 residues before it. The CDR3 contains 13 residues. With 1 base removed from V and 4 bases from J, the gap between germline ends came to 8 bases. Germline assignment: CDR1 SGHVS and CDR2 FNYEAQ.

A remark on this clone: Read coverage stops 3 residues before the CDR3 terminus; the germline J gene supplies the remainder. The chain is built from TRBV7-2 and TRBJ1-2, with a weak D call TRBD1 (6 bases). The CDR3 loop spans 13 amino acids. Germline V CDR1 and CDR2: SGHTA, FQGNSA. The covered CDR3 bases are TGTGCCAGCAGCTTAGCACAGGGCGGAGGC. Its translation is CASSLAQGGG. The entire CDR3 is CASSLAQGGGYTF.

About this clone: The read is 3 residues too short to cover the CDR3 end, so that end is filled in from the germline J gene. The genes are TRBV6-2 or TRBV6-3 and TRBJ2-3; TRBD2 matches at 13 bases. V was clipped by 5 bases and J by 5 bases; unmatched bases: 7. Germline CDR1 reads MNHEY; CDR2 reads SVGEGT. This CDR3 comprises 16 residues. The CDR3: CASSPWTSGRGDTQYF. Incomplete CDR3 DNA: TGTGCCAGCAGTCCCTGGACTAGCGGGAGAGGAGATACG.

Notes on this clone: The read halts 3 residues ahead of the CDR3 end, with the missing end drawn from the germline J gene. The chain has TRBV20-1 and TRBJ2-1; possibly TRBD1 for D (6 bases). Per germline, CDR1 DFQATT and CDR2 SNEGSKA (reference sequence). The CDR3 has 16 residues. The V end lost 5 bases, the J end lost 0 bases, and 17 bases lay between the germline ends. Partial CDR3 DNA: TGCAGTGCTTCTGGGGGCGTTACAAGCTCCTACAATGAG. Amino acid sequence: CSASGGVTSSYNE. The entire CDR3 protein is CSASGGVTSSYNEQFF.

CDR3 protein: CASGGTGRSQPQHF. CDR3 bases read: TGTGCCAGTGGGGGGACAGGGCGGTCTCAGCCC. This sequence joins TRBV19 and TRBJ1-5; the match to TRBD1 covers 9 bases. Coverage ceases 3 residues before the CDR3 finishes, and the germline J gene fills in the end. Germline V gives CDR1 LNHDA, CDR2 SQIVND (reference sequence). V lost 8 bases and J lost 6; bases outside the gene matches: 8. This CDR3 spans 14 amino acids.